These 30 T cell receptor beta chains share one sample of origin, sequenced in a study of cytomegalovirus exposure and HLA in healthy donors. Assay used: immunoSEQ multiplex PCR; TCRdb lists only in-frame clones, some missing. The table shows 100,000 to 150,000 clones, with 75% to 90% occurring only once. The sequenced sample was PBMCs. These receptors were taken from a woman younger than 30 in good health and CMV-seronegative.

This clone was picked up one time. V gene TRBV11-3 combines with J gene TRBJ2-7; TRBD1 matches 8 bases. Germline assignment: CDR1 SGHNT and CDR2 YENEEA. Trimming cost V 5 bases and J 6 bases; bases outside gene matches: 9. This CDR3 comprises 14 residues. The CDR3 sequence: CASSPRTGKGEQYF. CDR3 DNA sequence: TGTGCCAGCAGCCCCCGGACAGGGAAGGGCGAGCAGTACTTC.

V and J are TRBV5-4 and TRBJ2-7; 11 positions agree with TRBD2. Germline lookup yields CDR1 SGHNT and CDR2 YYREEE (reference sequence). V was clipped by 4 bases and J by 2 bases; unmatched bases: 11. The CDR3 runs 17 residues. Here the CDR3 reads CASSGQGTSGYTYEQYF. CDR3 coding DNA: TGTGCCAGCAGCGGTCAAGGGACTAGCGGATACACCTACGAGCAGTACTTC. The complete variable domain, with remaining parts taken from reference TRBV5-4 and TRBJ2-7, reads ETGVTQSPTHLIKTRGQQVTLRCSSQSGHNTVSWYQQALGQGPQFIFQYYREEENGRGNFPPRFSGLQFPNYSSELNVNALELDDSALYLCASSGQGTSGYTYEQYFGPGTRLTVT.

J is TRBJ2-1 and V is TRBV11-3; D not certain. The CDR3 length is 16 residues. Trimming took off 0 bases at V and 0 bases at J, with 9 bases between the two ends. Germline V gives CDR1 SGHNT, CDR2 YENEEA. The CDR3 here is CASSLEGLVSYNEQFF. CDR3 bases: TGTGCCAGCAGCTTAGAGGGTCTAGTCTCCTACAATGAGCAGTTCTTC.

In this sample, this clone turned up a few times. This chain links TRBV5-6 with TRBJ1-1, with a possible D match to TRBD1 (5 bases). Germline V gene data show CDR1 as SGHDT and CDR2 as YYEEEE. The CDR3 loop spans 13 amino acids. V lost 7 bases and J lost 1, with 11 bases in between. The CDR3 nucleotides read TGTGCCAGCTGGTGGGGCGAGAACACTGAAGCTTTCTTT. Its protein is CASWWGENTEAFF.

V usage is TRBV10-3 and J usage is TRBJ2-1; 11 nucleotides align to TRBD1. Trimming removed 4 bases from V and 6 bases from J; junction bases left unmatched: 5. This CDR3 has 15 amino acids. CDR1 ENHRY and CDR2 SYGVKD come from the germline V gene. The CDR3 region has the DNA TGTGCCATCAGTGCGCCGGGACAGGGGGTCAATGAGCAGTTCTTC. It yields the protein CAISAPGQGVNEQFF.

V is TRBV28 and J is TRBJ2-3, with TRBD1 as a possible D gene (6 bases). V was clipped by 3 bases and J by 4 bases, with 11 bases between them. Germline V CDR1 and CDR2: MDHEN, SYDVKM. This CDR3 region has 14 residues. DNA of the CDR3: TGTGCCAGCAGTTTCCCACAGGGTCCAGATACGCAGTATTTT. As protein: CASSFPQGPDTQYF.

This chain joins TRBV10-3 and TRBJ2-1, with 7 positions matching TRBD2. Trimming at V came to 6 bases and at J to 7 bases, leaving 9 bases not matched to a gene. Germline CDR1 and CDR2: ENHRY and SYGVKD. The CDR3 is 14 residues long. Here the CDR3 reads CAIREWREKNEQFF. The CDR3 DNA sequence: TGTGCCATCAGGGAATGGCGGGAGAAGAATGAGCAGTTCTTC.

The genes are TRBV12-5 and TRBJ2-1, with 11 positions matching TRBD2. The germline V gene encodes CDR1 LGHNT and CDR2 FRNRAP. V was clipped by 1 base and J by 2 bases; unmatched bases: 1. The CDR3 runs 16 residues. As DNA, the CDR3 is TGTGCTAGTGGTTTGGGGGGACTAGCGGCCTACAATGAGCAGTTCTTC. Encoded protein: CASGLGGLAAYNEQFF.

V is TRBV18 and J is TRBJ1-4, with 8 bases identical to TRBD1. This CDR3 contains 14 residues. The V and J ends lost 2 bases and 8 bases, in that order; junction bases with no gene match: 4. Germline V lookup: CDR1 KGHSH, CDR2 LQKENI. The CDR3 bases are TGTGCCAGCTCACCAATGGACAGGGCCGAAAAACTGTTTTTT. Protein sequence: CASSPMDRAEKLFF.

The chain uses TRBV13 and TRBJ1-3; D is uncertain. CDR1 PRHDT and CDR2 FYEKMQ come from the germline V gene (reference sequence). This CDR3 has 16 amino acids. Trimming took 0 bases from V and 3 from J, leaving 12 bases between them. CDR3 nucleotides: TGTGCCAGCAGCTTAGGGACATTCGTGGATGGAAACACCATATATTTT. Residues: CASSLGTFVDGNTIYF.

The chain uses TRBV11-2 and TRBJ2-1; 14 bases match TRBD2. Losses at the gene ends were 0 bases for V and 8 bases for J; bases not matched to a gene: 12. The CDR3 loop spans 19 amino acids. The germline V gene has CDR1 SGHAT and CDR2 FQNNGV. The CDR3 DNA sequence: TGTGCCAGCAGCTTAGATTCCGGACTAGCGGGAGGTCCCTGGGATGAGCAGTTCTTC. Translating gives CASSLDSGLAGGPWDEQFF. Drawing the rest from reference TRBV11-2 and TRBJ2-1, the complete variable domain is EAGVAQSPRYKIIEKRQSVAFWCNPISGHATLYWYQQILGQGPKLLIQFQNNGVVDDSQLPKDRFSAERLKGVDSTLKIQPAKLEDSAVYLCASSLDSGLAGGPWDEQFFGPGTRLTVL.

This sequence joins TRBV6-6 and TRBJ2-7; no firm D call. Germline V CDR1 and CDR2: MNHNY, SVGAGI (reference sequence). Between the trimmed V and J ends, which lost 5 bases and 7 bases, there was a span of 12 bases. The CDR3 length is 12 residues. The CDR3 region is CASSTRFYEQYF. CDR3 bases: TGTGCCAGCAGTACCAGGTTCTATGAGCAGTACTTC.

CDR3 sequence (DNA): TGTGCCAGCAGTTTATTCGGTTTCTACGAGCAGTACTTC. Protein sequence: CASSLFGFYEQYF. The chain is built from TRBV28 and TRBJ2-7; unclear D gene. The germline V gene encodes CDR1 MDHEN and CDR2 SYDVKM. The CDR3 is 13 residues long. V was cut by 1 base and J by 3 bases, with 7 bases left in between.

The V and J genes are TRBV11-2 and TRBJ2-7; 10 bases map to TRBD2. With V trimmed by 5 bases and J by 5 bases, 6 bases remained unmatched. The CDR3 totals 14 residues. Germline CDR1 SGHAT, CDR2 FQNNGV. The CDR3 region is CASSRASGRDEQYF. The CDR3 coding sequence is TGTGCCAGCAGCCGGGCCAGCGGGAGGGACGAGCAGTACTTC.

The count of this clone is one. The chain is built from TRBV11-2 and TRBJ1-2, with 7 nucleotides matching TRBD1. Per germline, CDR1 SGHAT and CDR2 FQNNGV. This CDR3 is 15 amino acids long. With V trimmed by 10 bases and J by 2 bases, 13 bases remained unmatched. The chain's CDR3 is CAIKQGYIRNYGYTF. CDR3 nucleotides: TGTGCCATAAAACAGGGGTACATCAGAAACTATGGCTACACCTTC.

The rearrangement links TRBV11-3 to TRBJ2-1; no definite D call. Germline CDR1 reads SGHNT; CDR2 reads YENEEA. V lost 3 bases and J lost 10, with 7 bases in between. The CDR3 has 11 residues. The CDR3: CASSLRIEQFF. CDR3 in DNA: TGTGCCAGCAGCTTGAGGATAGAGCAGTTCTTC.

This rearrangement joins TRBV19 to TRBJ2-7; D is ambiguous. Deletions cut 2 bases from V and 3 bases from J, with 8 bases between. The germline gives CDR1 LNHDA, CDR2 SQIVND (reference sequence). CDR3 length: 13 residues. In DNA, the CDR3 is TGTGCCAGTAGTATACTAGTGGGCTACGAGCAGTACTTC. It codes for CASSILVGYEQYF.

The chain joins TRBV5-1 to TRBJ2-2; 14 bases match TRBD2. The J segment lost 6 bases and the V segment lost 3 bases, leaving 7 bases of the junction unmatched. The CDR3 sequence is 17 residues long. Germline assignment: CDR1 SGHRS and CDR2 YFSETQ. CDR3 nucleotide sequence: TGCGCCAGCAGCTCGGAGGGACTAGCGGGAGTACCCGGGGAGCTGTTTTTT. It translates to CASSSEGLAGVPGELFF.

The chain joins TRBV6-1 to TRBJ2-2; 7 bases are a match to TRBD2. Germline-derived CDR1 and CDR2 are MNHNS and SASEGT. The V gene end was trimmed by 3 bases and the J gene end by 7 bases; junction bases not matched to a gene: 23. The CDR3 loop spans 20 amino acids. The CDR3 bases are TGTGCCAGCAGTGAGAACACCCTGGCTGGCGGCGGGAGAGTCAACGGGGAGCTGTTTTTT. The encoded protein is CASSENTLAGGGRVNGELFF.

This rearrangement joins TRBV2 to TRBJ1-2; D may be TRBD1 (6 bases). Germline V gene sequence: CDR1 SNHLY, CDR2 FYNNEI. This CDR3 contains 13 residues. Trimming stripped 6 bases from V and 3 bases from J, with 11 bases between. The CDR3 loop reads CASSRGTDYGYTF. The CDR3 bases are TGTGCCAGCAGCAGGGGCACGGACTATGGCTACACCTTC.

The chain uses TRBV7-2 and TRBJ2-1; TRBD2 matches 9 bases. J lost 6 bases, V lost 2 bases, and 8 bases had no gene match. The germline V gene has CDR1 SGHTA and CDR2 FQGNSA. This CDR3 contains 16 residues. The CDR3, as DNA: TGTGCCAGCAGCTTATTCTGGGCGGGAGGGCGCAATGAGCAGTTCTTC. It yields the protein CASSLFWAGGRNEQFF.

V and J are TRBV5-1 and TRBJ2-1, with 8 bases identical to TRBD2. The J segment lost 3 bases and the V segment lost 3 bases, leaving 8 bases of the junction unmatched. CDR1 is SGHRS, CDR2 YFSETQ, per germline. The CDR3 runs to 16 residues. CDR3 protein: CASSSLAGGFYNEQFF. Written as DNA, the CDR3 is TGCGCCAGCAGCTCTTTGGCGGGAGGCTTCTACAATGAGCAGTTCTTC.

The chain has TRBV4-1 and TRBJ2-1; 10 bases agree with TRBD2. CDR1 MGHRA and CDR2 YSYEKL come from the germline V gene. Unmatched junction bases numbered 10, after V lost 1 base and J lost 10 bases. The CDR3 spans 16 residues. CDR3 nucleotides: TGCGCCAGCAGCCAAGGGTGGCTAGCGGGAGTCGGAGAGCAGTTCTTC. The encoded protein is CASSQGWLAGVGEQFF.

V usage is TRBV15 and J usage is TRBJ1-2; 8 bases line up with TRBD1. Trimming at V came to 9 bases and at J to 2 bases, leaving 11 bases not matched to a gene. This CDR3 is 15 amino acids long. Germline CDR1 reads LNHNV; CDR2 reads YYDKDF (reference sequence). CDR3 region: CATTNGQGLNYGYTF. CDR3 nucleotides: TGTGCCACAACAAATGGACAGGGTTTGAACTATGGCTACACCTTC.

The chain is built from TRBV19 and TRBJ2-7, with 7 bases fitting TRBD1. V was pared by 5 bases and J by 1 base, with 5 bases of the junction left unmatched. CDR1 and CDR2 from the germline V gene are LNHDA and SQIVND (reference sequence). CDR3 length: 14 residues. CDR3 residues: CASSQGDSSYEQYF. The CDR3, as DNA: TGTGCCAGTAGTCAAGGGGACAGTTCCTACGAGCAGTACTTC.

CDR3 in amino acids: CASSPTPVVADYNEQFF. The CDR3 DNA reads as TGTGCCAGCTCACCGACCCCTGTGGTAGCGGACTACAATGAGCAGTTCTTC. The gene calls are TRBV18 and TRBJ2-1; the D gene is possibly TRBD2 (6 bases). Deletions cut 3 bases from V and 3 bases from J, with 18 bases between. Germline-derived CDR1 and CDR2 are KGHSH and LQKENI. CDR3 length equals 17 residues.

The chain carries TRBV5-4 and TRBJ2-1, with D tentatively TRBD2 (6 bases). The CDR3 totals 14 residues. Germline V gene sequence: CDR1 SGHNT, CDR2 YYREEE (reference sequence). Trimming took 6 bases from V and 15 from J, leaving 25 bases between them. CDR3 sequence: CASNHPGLRSQPFF. The CDR3, as DNA: TGTGCCAGCAACCACCCCGGACTAAGGTCCCAGCCGTTCTTC. The full variable domain, rest sourced from reference TRBV5-4 and TRBJ2-1, is ETGVTQSPTHLIKTRGQQVTLRCSSQSGHNTVSWYQQALGQGPQFIFQYYREEENGRGNFPPRFSGLQFPNYSSELNVNALELDDSALYLCASNHPGLRSQPFFGPGTRLTVL.

In this sample, this clone turned up once. The CDR3 loop reads CASSLWLRGRYEQYF. DNA for the CDR3: TGTGCCAGCAGTTTATGGCTCAGGGGGCGATACGAGCAGTACTTC. V and J are TRBV28 and TRBJ2-7; 8 bases agree with TRBD1. The J segment lost 4 bases and the V segment lost 0 bases, leaving 5 bases of the junction unmatched. The germline V gene encodes CDR1 MDHEN and CDR2 SYDVKM. The CDR3 loop spans 15 amino acids. Based on the CDR3 plus reference TRBV28 and TRBJ2-7, the full variable domain is DVKVTQSSRYLVKRTGEKVFLECVQDMDHENMFWYRQDPGLGLRLIYFSYDVKMKEKGDIPEGYSVSREKKERFSLILESASTNQTSMYLCASSLWLRGRYEQYFGPGTRLTVT.

The V call is TRBV10-3, the J call TRBJ2-1; 10 nucleotides match TRBD2. In germline, CDR1 is ENHRY, CDR2 SYGVKD. V lost 10 bases, J lost 5 bases, and 5 bases stayed unmatched. CDR3 size: 13 residues. The CDR3 here is CATLAGVDNEQFF. Here the CDR3 DNA reads TGTGCCACTCTAGCGGGAGTCGACAATGAGCAGTTCTTC.

The J gene is TRBJ2-7, the V gene TRBV19; D possibly corresponds to TRBD2 (6 bases). Trimming pared 2 bases from V and 3 bases from J, leaving 17 bases between. Germline V gene data show CDR1 as LNHDA and CDR2 as SQIVND (reference sequence). This CDR3 is 16 amino acids long. The CDR3 DNA is TGTGCCAGTAGTATATCCCCCGTCTGGAGGGACTACGAGCAGTACTTC. This encodes CASSISPVWRDYEQYF.